Listed here are 2 T cell receptor beta chains from one sample, sequenced in a study of preoperative IRX-2 immunotherapy in early breast cancer. Treatment meaning: preoperative locoregional IRX-2 cytokine immunotherapy. The method was immunoSEQ multiplex PCR; TCRdb's version includes in-frame clones alone and lacks a portion of them. This sample carries fewer than 25,000 clones, around 85% of them seen once, and the ten largest clones take 1% to 1.5%. The sequences come from lymph node tissue, collected after IRX-2 immunotherapy. The receptors here all came from a human donor with breast cancer.

The chain has TRBV19 and TRBJ1-5; the D is unclear. V lost 2 bases to trimming and J lost 1 base, with 6 bases between them. The CDR3 is made up of 14 amino acids. Germline CDR1 reads LNHDA; CDR2 reads SQIVND (reference sequence). The chain's CDR3 is CASSISGSNQPQHF. CDR3 DNA: TGTGCCAGTAGTATATCGGGAAGCAATCAGCCCCAGCATTTT. The whole variable domain, remainder taken from reference TRBV19 and TRBJ1-5, is DGGITQSPKYLFRKEGQNVTLSCEQNLNHDAMYWYRQDPGQGLRLIYYSQIVNDFQKGDIAEGYSVSREKKESFPLTVTSAQKNPTAFYLCASSISGSNQPQHFGDGTRLSIL.

The V call is TRBV7-1, the J call TRBJ1-5; D not certain. TRBV7-1 is an ORF, with its function uncertain. V was pared by 5 bases and J by 0 bases, with 8 bases between. This CDR3 is 14 amino acids long. CDR3 DNA sequence: TGTGCCAGCAGCGAATCCCATAGCAATCAGCCCCAGCATTTT. The encoded protein is CASSESHSNQPQHF.